Each of the 11 T cell receptor beta chains below was sequenced from the same sample in a study of T cells in localized non-small cell lung cancer. The data were produced by immunoSEQ multiplex PCR, yet TCRdb's version contains in-frame clones alone and is incomplete. The sample yields 65,000 to 95,000 clones, around 80% seen once. Sequencing used PBMCs, obtained before any cancer treatment. The source of these receptors is a man aged 40-75 years with stage II squamous cell lung carcinoma.

This clone showed up just once. V and J are TRBV4-1 and TRBJ1-5; a weak D match, TRBD1 (5 bases). The CDR3 runs to 16 residues. Trimming left V 3 bases short and J 15 bases short, with 27 bases between. Germline assignment: CDR1 MGHRA and CDR2 YSYEKL. The CDR3 protein is CASSHRLGGGGRLMHF. The CDR3 region has the DNA TGCGCCAGCAGCCACCGCCTAGGTGGGGGGGGGAGGCTAATGCATTTT.

The V call is TRBV19, the J call TRBJ2-2; 11 bases fit TRBD2. With V trimmed by 5 bases and J by 5 bases, 13 bases remained unmatched. This CDR3 has 18 residues. CDR1 is LNHDA, CDR2 SQIVND, per germline (reference sequence). CDR3 DNA sequence: TGTGCCAGTAGTCTTAAGCCCCTAGCGGGGGGCCCGACCGGGGAGCTGTTTTTT. This gives the protein CASSLKPLAGGPTGELFF. The full variable domain, in which reference TRBV19 and TRBJ2-2 provide the parts outside the CDR3, is DGGITQSPKYLFRKEGQNVTLSCEQNLNHDAMYWYRQDPGQGLRLIYYSQIVNDFQKGDIAEGYSVSREKKESFPLTVTSAQKNPTAFYLCASSLKPLAGGPTGELFFGEGSRLTVL.

This chain links TRBV7-9 with TRBJ2-7; 9 bases are a match to TRBD1. J gave up 5 bases and V 5 bases, and 10 bases lay outside the gene matches. The CDR3 has 15 residues. The germline gives CDR1 SEHNR, CDR2 FQNEAQ (reference sequence). DNA for the CDR3: TGTGCCAGCAGCCATCTGGGACAGGGAGTCAACGAGCAGTACTTC. This gives the protein CASSHLGQGVNEQYF.

DNA of the CDR3: TGTGCCAGCAGTCCAAATCCAGGGCCAGAGACCCAGTACTTC. As protein: CASSPNPGPETQYF. The J gene is TRBJ2-5, the V gene TRBV7-6, with D possibly matching TRBD1 (5 bases). This CDR3 region has 14 residues. The V gene lost 6 bases and the J gene lost 4 bases, with 15 bases spanning the gap. Germline assignment: CDR1 SGHVS and CDR2 FNYEAQ.

V and J are TRBV30 and TRBJ2-1; D is unresolved. With 0 bases removed from V and 7 bases from J, the gap between germline ends came to 10 bases. This CDR3 contains 13 residues. Germline assignment: CDR1 GTSNPN and CDR2 SVGIG (reference sequence). The CDR3 reads CAWSVRVGNEQFF. CDR3 DNA: TGTGCCTGGAGTGTCCGCGTCGGGAATGAGCAGTTCTTC.

V gene TRBV11-2 combines with J gene TRBJ2-7; D possibly corresponds to TRBD2 (5 bases). This CDR3 contains 13 residues. Germline V gene lookup returns CDR1 SGHAT and CDR2 FQNNGV. V was shortened by 5 bases and J by 4 bases, with 12 bases between the two germline ends. CDR3 sequence reads: CASSLDYRYEQYF. The CDR3 coding sequence is TGTGCCAGCAGCCTCGACTACCGGTACGAGCAGTACTTC.

The chain recombines TRBV6-5 with TRBJ2-3; TRBD1 might be the D (5 bases). The CDR3 sequence is 15 residues long. V was pared by 0 bases and J by 5 bases, with 12 bases between. CDR1 and CDR2 (germline): MNHEY, SVGAGI. The CDR3 DNA is TGTGCCAGCAGTTACTCGGTCCAGGGCAAAGATACGCAGTATTTT. Residues: CASSYSVQGKDTQYF.

The count of this clone is one. The chain has TRBV15 and TRBJ1-2; TRBD1 agrees at 7 bases. This CDR3 comprises 13 residues. Trimming took 8 bases from V and 8 from J; bases not matched to a gene: 11. Germline V gene data show CDR1 as LNHNV and CDR2 as YYDKDF (reference sequence). CDR3 loop: CATEATGIGGYTF. The CDR3, as DNA: TGTGCCACCGAAGCGACAGGGATAGGAGGCTACACCTTC.

J is TRBJ1-1 and V is TRBV4-1; no clear D gene. The CDR3 covers 14 residues. Germline CDR1 is MGHRA and CDR2 is YSYEKL. Trimming took 3 bases from V and 10 from J, leaving 18 bases between them. CDR3 coding DNA: TGCGCCAGCAGCCAGAAGATGGATGAGAGAGCAGCTTTCTTT. Its protein is CASSQKMDERAAFF.

The rearrangement joins TRBV7-8 to TRBJ2-2; 10 nucleotides match TRBD2. V lost 1 base and J lost 8; bases outside the gene matches: 7. There are 16 residues in the CDR3. The V gene's germline CDR1 is SGHVS and CDR2 FQNEAQ. CDR3 amino acids: CASSLELAGTSGELFF. The CDR3 DNA sequence: TGTGCCAGCAGCTTAGAACTAGCGGGAACGTCGGGGGAGCTGTTTTTT.

The chain links TRBV5-1 to TRBJ2-2, with D uncertain. The CDR3 contains 14 residues. Looked up from germline, CDR1 is SGHRS and CDR2 is YFSETQ. The V and J ends lost 2 bases and 2 bases respectively, with 7 bases between them. The CDR3 coding sequence is TGCGCCAGCAGCTTACAACATAACACCGGGGAGCTGTTTTTT. This encodes CASSLQHNTGELFF.